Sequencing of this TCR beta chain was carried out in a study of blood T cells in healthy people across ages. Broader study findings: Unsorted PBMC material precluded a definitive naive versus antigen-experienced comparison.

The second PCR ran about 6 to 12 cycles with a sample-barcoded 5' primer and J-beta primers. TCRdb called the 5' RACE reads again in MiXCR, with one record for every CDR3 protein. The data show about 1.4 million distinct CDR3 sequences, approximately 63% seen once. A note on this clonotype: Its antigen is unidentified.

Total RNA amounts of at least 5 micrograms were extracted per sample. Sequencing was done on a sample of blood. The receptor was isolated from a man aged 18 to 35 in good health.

CDR3 DNA: TGTGCCAGCAGCCAAGATCGCTCGGGAGGGCCCACAGATACGCAGTATTTT. Protein sequence: CASSQDRSGGPTDTQYF. The chain couples TRBV4-2 to TRBJ2-3, with TRBD2 matching 8 bases. The CDR3 has 17 amino acids. Germline V gene lookup returns CDR1 LGHNA and CDR2 YNFKEQ. The ends lost 0 bases at V and 2 bases at J; junction bases unmatched: 7.